This is a list of T cell receptor beta chains from one sample in a study of T cell responses to AZD1222 COVID-19 vaccine. Assay used: immunoSEQ multiplex PCR; TCRdb lists only in-frame clones, some missing. The table has 110,000 to 150,000 clones, 70% to 90% seen once; the top ten hold around 8%. Sequenced here: peripheral blood, sampled on day 0 of AZD1222 vaccination. These receptors originate from an adult in good health. Both conserved end residues are part of each CDR3. Fields, in order: J gene, clone size, D gene, V gene, CDR3 protein, CDR3 DNA. D genes are given only for firm matches. For some rows the clone size is stated as once, few or many, or as a class when expanded; others skip it.

TRBJ1-4	-	-	TRBV10-1	CASSESTATNEKLFF	TGCGCCAGCAGTGAGTCGACAGCAACTAATGAAAAACTGTTTTTT
TRBJ2-5	-	-	TRBV10-3	CAISEMGVPETQYF	TGTGCCATCAGTGAGATGGGGGTCCCAGAGACCCAGTACTTC
TRBJ2-2	-	-	TRBV11-3	CASSFPPGGGPGTGELFF	TGTGCCAGCAGCTTTCCCCCCGGCGGAGGGCCGGGCACCGGGGAGCTGTTTTTT
TRBJ1-2	-	TRBD1	TRBV28	CASSQLGGQGNYGYTF	TGTGCCAGCAGTCAGCTCGGGGGACAGGGTAATTATGGCTACACCTTC
TRBJ1-4	few	TRBD1	TRBV19	CASKNRGGGKLFF	TGTGCCAGTAAAAACAGGGGAGGCGGAAAACTGTTTTTT
TRBJ2-3	-	-	TRBV29-1	CSVADVDTDTQYF	TGCAGCGTTGCAGACGTCGACACAGATACGCAGTATTTT
TRBJ1-3	-	-	TRBV18	CATTTAPGSTIYF	TGTGCCACCACGACCGCGCCTGGAAGCACCATATATTTT
TRBJ1-2	-	-	TRBV7-8	CASSLIGGGRGYTF	TGTGCCAGCAGCTTAATCGGCGGGGGCAGAGGCTACACCTTC
TRBJ2-7	-	TRBD2	TRBV19	CASSTGTNYEQYF	TGTGCCAGTAGTACGGGGACTAACTACGAGCAGTACTTC
TRBJ2-3	-	TRBD2	TRBV7-7	CASSPTSGGGTDTQYF	TGTGCCAGCAGCCCGACTAGCGGGGGAGGCACAGATACGCAGTATTTT
TRBJ2-1	-	TRBD2	TRBV30	CAWSVGTSGGDEQFF	TGTGCCTGGAGTGTAGGGACTAGCGGGGGTGATGAGCAGTTCTTC
TRBJ1-6	-	-	TRBV15	CATSREIAFRSYNSPLHF	TGTGCCACCAGCAGAGAAATTGCTTTTCGTTCCTATAATTCACCCCTCCACTTT
TRBJ1-1	-	TRBD1	TRBV7-8	CASSHGTGVREAFF	TGTGCCAGCAGCCACGGGACAGGGGTTCGTGAAGCTTTCTTT
TRBJ1-2	-	-	TRBV5-1	CASSLERQGQGYTF	TGCGCCAGCAGCTTGGAGCGGCAGGGGCAGGGCTACACCTTC
TRBJ2-3	-	-	TRBV20-1	CSASSVLITDTQYF	TGCAGTGCTAGTAGCGTGTTAATCACAGATACGCAGTATTTT
TRBJ2-7	few	TRBD1	TRBV11-2	CASSPINRGREPYEQYF	TGTGCCAGCAGCCCAATTAACAGGGGGCGCGAGCCTTACGAGCAGTACTTC
TRBJ2-2	few	TRBD1	TRBV5-1	CASSWGTGATGELFF	TGCGCCAGCAGCTGGGGGACAGGGGCCACCGGGGAGCTGTTTTTT
TRBJ2-1	-	-	TRBV28	CASSRASALNEQFF	TGTGCCAGCAGTCGGGCTAGCGCTCTCAATGAGCAGTTCTTC
TRBJ2-1	-	TRBD2	TRBV10-2	CASKLAGDNEQFF	TGCGCCAGCAAACTAGCGGGGGACAATGAGCAGTTCTTC
TRBJ1-1	once	-	TRBV4-1	CASSGLAGLFGAFF	TGCGCCAGCAGCGGCTTAGCGGGGCTTTTTGGGGCTTTCTTT
TRBJ2-1	-	-	TRBV5-1	CASSLEVTTGQFF	TGCGCCAGCAGCTTGGAGGTCACAACGGGGCAGTTCTTC
TRBJ1-5	-	-	TRBV4-1	CASSQGLFSNQPQHF	TGCGCCAGCAGCCAAGGACTATTTAGCAATCAGCCCCAGCATTTT
TRBJ1-3	-	-	TRBV6-5	CASSYSDLGNTIYF	TGTGCCAGCAGTTACAGCGATCTTGGAAACACCATATATTTT
TRBJ2-2	-	-	TRBV24-1	CATGKKGTGELFF	TGTGCCACCGGAAAAAAGGGCACCGGGGAGCTGTTTTTT
TRBJ2-7	-	TRBD2	TRBV2	CASSPPGLAIYEQYF	TGTGCCAGCAGTCCTCCGGGACTAGCAATCTACGAGCAGTACTTC
TRBJ2-1	-	-	TRBV10-3	CAIGGGGVDEQFF	TGTGCCATCGGTGGCGGCGGAGTAGATGAGCAGTTCTTC
TRBJ1-5	-	-	TRBV19	CASSIRDNQPQHF	TGTGCCAGTAGTATAAGGGATAATCAGCCCCAGCATTTT
TRBJ2-3	-	-	TRBV30	CAAPGRYTDTQYF	TGTGCCGCCCCGGGGCGATACACAGATACGCAGTATTTT
TRBJ1-4	-	-	TRBV11-2	CASSWGSGGEKLFF	TGTGCCAGCAGCTGGGGGTCCGGGGGTGAAAAACTGTTTTTT
TRBJ2-3	-	TRBD2	TRBV10-3	CAIRGGGGTDTQYF	TGTGCCATCAGGGGCGGGGGGGGCACAGATACGCAGTATTTT
TRBJ2-1	few	TRBD2	TRBV27	CASSSAGGHNEQFF	TGTGCCAGCAGTTCTGCGGGGGGCCACAATGAGCAGTTCTTC
TRBJ1-5	-	TRBD1	TRBV2	CASSEPPTGVNQPQHF	TGTGCCAGCAGTGAACCCCCGACAGGGGTCAATCAGCCCCAGCATTTT
TRBJ1-2	-	TRBD1	TRBV2	CASVGLRQGISYTF	TGTGCCAGCGTAGGGCTACGACAGGGGATTAGCTACACCTTC
TRBJ1-2	-	-	TRBV20-1	CSAYNPMGYTF	TGCAGTGCCTACAATCCTATGGGCTACACCTTC
TRBJ1-4	-	-	TRBV6-1	CASSYQGLNEKLFF	TGTGCCAGCAGTTATCAGGGGCTGAATGAAAAACTGTTTTTT
TRBJ2-1	-	-	TRBV7-2	CASSLVHLYNEQFF	TGTGCCAGCAGCTTAGTACACCTCTACAATGAGCAGTTCTTC
TRBJ2-3	few	-	TRBV28	CAIPGGPGADTQYF	TGTGCCATCCCCGGGGGGCCCGGCGCAGATACGCAGTATTTT
TRBJ1-2	-	TRBD1	TRBV3-1/TRBV3-2	CASSQVDRALLGGYTF	TGTGCCAGCAGCCAAGTGGACAGGGCCCTATTGGGGGGCTACACCTTC
TRBJ1-1	-	-	TRBV5-1	CASSFNEGGTEAFF	TGCGCCAGCAGCTTTAACGAGGGGGGGACTGAAGCTTTCTTT
TRBJ2-7	-	TRBD2	TRBV2	CASSELAGVEQYF	TGTGCCAGCAGTGAACTAGCGGGAGTCGAGCAGTACTTC
TRBJ1-1	-	-	TRBV21-1	CASSAPSGLGNTEAFF	TGTGCCAGCAGCGCCCCCTCAGGGCTGGGGAACACTGAAGCTTTCTTT
TRBJ2-7	-	-	TRBV19	CASSPAGSYYEQYF	TGTGCCAGTAGTCCGGCAGGGTCCTACTACGAGCAGTACTTC
TRBJ2-3	-	-	TRBV9	CASSVDPGWGTDTQYF	TGTGCCAGCAGCGTAGATCCGGGGTGGGGCACAGATACGCAGTATTTT
TRBJ1-4	-	TRBD1	TRBV5-1	CASRGGTANEKLFF	TGCGCCAGCCGAGGCGGGACAGCTAATGAAAAACTGTTTTTT
TRBJ1-1	-	-	TRBV5-1	CASSLFTTGLNTEAFF	TGCGCCAGCAGCTTGTTTACCACAGGCTTGAACACTGAAGCTTTCTTT
TRBJ1-2	-	-	TRBV2	CASSADGNYGYTF	TGTGCCAGCAGCGCGGACGGAAACTATGGCTACACCTTC
TRBJ1-5	-	-	TRBV11-2	CASSLEEGQPQHF	TGTGCCAGCAGCTTAGAGGAGGGTCAGCCCCAGCATTTT
TRBJ1-3	few	-	TRBV21-1	CAGQIQGGVAGNTIYF	TGTGCCGGACAAATACAGGGAGGGGTGGCTGGAAACACCATATATTTT
TRBJ2-7	-	-	TRBV28	CASSFGSSGVHSSYEQYF	TGTGCCAGCAGTTTTGGGAGTTCGGGGGTTCATAGCTCCTACGAGCAGTACTTC